The text below deals with one TCR beta chain. This record belongs to a study of glioma-infiltrating T cells after dendritic cell vaccination. Before vaccination, two weeks after the third vaccination, and at progression, PBMC were collected. Sequencing was performed with immunoSEQ multiplex PCR; in TCRdb, only in-frame clones are kept and a portion is missing. The sample shows just under 85,000 clones, 85% to 90% of them seen only once. This CDR3 is 16 amino acids long. Trimming shortened V by 4 bases and J by 0 bases, and 17 bases separated the two germline ends. Germline-derived CDR1 and CDR2 are SGHRS and YFSETQ.

This TCR came from a human donor with glioblastoma. The sample in question was blood, obtained before dendritic cell vaccination. This chain links TRBV5-1 with TRBJ2-7; D might be TRBD2 (6 bases). CDR3 DNA: TGCGCCAGCAGCCCCTGGGGACTTACCAGCTCCTACGAGCAGTACTTC. As protein: CASSPWGLTSSYEQYF. Full variable domain (missing parts from reference TRBV5-1 and TRBJ2-7): KAGVTQTPRYLIKTRGQQVTLSCSPISGHRSVSWYQQTPGQGLQFLFEYFSETQRNKGNFPGRFSGRQFSNSRSEMNVSTLELGDSALYLCASSPWGLTSSYEQYFGPGTRLTVT.